A single sample gave rise to the 3 T cell receptor beta chains below, sequenced in a study of T cell responses to AZD1222 COVID-19 vaccine. Produced via immunoSEQ multiplex PCR; TCRdb's table is partial and in-frame only. The sample yields around 160,000 clones, about 92% seen once. The specimen was peripheral blood, collected 28 days after the second AZD1222 dose. The receptors stem from an adult who received the AZD1222 COVID-19 vaccine.

The rearrangement uses TRBV7-8 and TRBJ1-3; D gene ambiguous. The CDR3 runs 18 residues. The germline gives CDR1 SGHVS, CDR2 FQNEAQ. V was cut by 5 bases and J by 0 bases, with 20 bases left in between. CDR3 bases: TGTGCCAGCAGCCCCTCTGACGGCGGACCCTCCTCTGGAAACACCATATATTTT. Translated: CASSPSDGGPSSGNTIYF.

The CDR3 is CSVEDQWGTGGAGNTEAFF. The CDR3 DNA sequence: TGCAGCGTTGAAGATCAGTGGGGGACAGGGGGCGCCGGGAACACTGAAGCTTTCTTT. The chain combines TRBV29-1 with TRBJ1-1; 12 bases map to TRBD1. CDR1 is SQVTM and CDR2 is ANQGSEA in the germline V gene. With 0 bases clipped from V and 1 base from J, the junction kept 12 bases outside the gene matches. This CDR3 has 19 amino acids. The full variable domain, rest sourced from reference TRBV29-1 and TRBJ1-1, is SAVISQKPSRDICQRGTSLTIQCQVDSQVTMMFWYRQQPGQSLTLIATANQGSEATYESGFVIDKFPISRPNLTFSTLTVSNMSPEDSSIYLCSVEDQWGTGGAGNTEAFFGQGTRLTVV.

This chain uses TRBV30 with TRBJ1-5, with D hard to call. The V end lost 3 bases, the J end lost 7 bases, and 16 bases lay between the germline ends. The CDR3 contains 14 residues. The V gene's germline CDR1 is GTSNPN and CDR2 SVGIG (reference sequence). The CDR3: CAWRRTDAGQPQHF. The CDR3 nucleotides are TGTGCCTGGAGAAGGACCGATGCTGGGCAGCCCCAGCATTTT.